A selection of T cell receptor beta chains follows, all from one sample in a study of blood T cell repertoires in COVID-19. Sequenced by immunoSEQ multiplex PCR; TCRdb stores in-frame clones only, minus some. The repertoire includes 250,000 to 300,000 clones, more than 85% of them detected once, and roughly 9% sits in the top ten. Sequenced: PBMCs or T cells enriched from blood (not recorded which). These receptors came from a man aged 35 to 55 who had recovered from COVID-19. Each CDR3 is given with its conserved first and last residue. Each record gives: clone size, V gene, D gene, J gene, CDR3 DNA, CDR3 protein. The D gene is left open where the match is weak. A row's size may be missing; if present it is once, few, many or a size class.

.	TRBV6-2/TRBV6-3	.	TRBJ2-3	TGTGCCAGCAGTTCCCGGAGGGGCTTGGAGGATACGCAGTATTTT	CASSSRRGLEDTQYF
.	TRBV5-3	.	TRBJ1-3	TGTGCCAGAAGCCCTACGGAGGCCGGTCCCACCATATATTTT	CARSPTEAGPTIYF
.	TRBV4-1	TRBD1	TRBJ1-4	TGCGCCAGCAGCCCGGACAGGGGGGACGAAAAACTGTTTTTT	CASSPDRGDEKLFF
.	TRBV5-1	TRBD1	TRBJ1-1	TGCGCCAGCAGCCAATCACAGGGGGCTAACACTGAAGCTTTCTTT	CASSQSQGANTEAFF
.	TRBV6-5	TRBD2	TRBJ2-3	TGTGCCAGCAGTTACTCGAGCGGGACCGGCACAGATACGCAGTATTTT	CASSYSSGTGTDTQYF
.	TRBV24-1	.	TRBJ1-5	TGTGCCACCAGTGCATCACAGATTCAGCCCCAGCATTTT	CATSASQIQPQHF
.	TRBV7-2	.	TRBJ2-1	TGTGCCAGCAGCTCTCGGGGGATTAACAATGAGCAGTTCTTC	CASSSRGINNEQFF
.	TRBV14	.	TRBJ2-3	TGTGCCAGCAGCCCAAGAGGGCTGAAAGATACGCAGTATTTT	CASSPRGLKDTQYF
.	TRBV7-6	TRBD1	TRBJ1-3	TGTGCCAGCAGCTCATACCGGGACAGTAAACGAAGGGGAAACACCATATATTTT	CASSSYRDSKRRGNTIYF
.	TRBV5-1	.	TRBJ2-5	TGCGCCAGCAGCTTGATTTCTGGGAGACTTAGGGTAGAGACCCAGTACTTC	CASSLISGRLRVETQYF
.	TRBV5-6	.	TRBJ2-4	TGTGCCAGCAGCTTAAATCCGGACATTCAGTACTTC	CASSLNPDIQYF
.	TRBV29-1	TRBD1	TRBJ1-5	TGCAGCGTTGCCAGGGGGCTCAATCAGCCCCAGCATTTT	CSVARGLNQPQHF
.	TRBV7-6	TRBD2	TRBJ2-3	TGTGCCAGCTCGACGGCGGGAGGGCCACAGAATACGCAGTATTTT	CASSTAGGPQNTQYF
.	TRBV19	TRBD1	TRBJ2-5	TGTGCCAGTAGCGGTACAGGGGTGGACCAAGAGACCCAGTACTTC	CASSGTGVDQETQYF
.	TRBV7-3	TRBD2	TRBJ2-1	TGTGCCAGCAGCTTACTTGGACTAGCGGGTTACAATGAGCAGTTCTTC	CASSLLGLAGYNEQFF
.	TRBV6-5	.	TRBJ1-5	TGTGCCAGCAGTTATTCAAGGACCGGGGAACAGCCCCAGCATTTT	CASSYSRTGEQPQHF
few	TRBV24-1	TRBD1	TRBJ2-7	TGTGCCACCAGTGACGCCCGGGACAGTAGCTACGAGCAGTACTTC	CATSDARDSSYEQYF
once	TRBV10-3	.	TRBJ1-1	TGTGCCATCAGTGTTAAGGCAGGGGCATCTGAAGCTTTCTTT	CAISVKAGASEAFF
.	TRBV10-3	.	TRBJ2-7	TGTGCCATCAGTGATTTGAGTGAGCTTGAGCAGTACTTC	CAISDLSELEQYF
once	TRBV28	.	TRBJ2-7	TGTGCCAGCAGTTTAGACATCAGGGCCTTGGAGCAGTACTTC	CASSLDIRALEQYF